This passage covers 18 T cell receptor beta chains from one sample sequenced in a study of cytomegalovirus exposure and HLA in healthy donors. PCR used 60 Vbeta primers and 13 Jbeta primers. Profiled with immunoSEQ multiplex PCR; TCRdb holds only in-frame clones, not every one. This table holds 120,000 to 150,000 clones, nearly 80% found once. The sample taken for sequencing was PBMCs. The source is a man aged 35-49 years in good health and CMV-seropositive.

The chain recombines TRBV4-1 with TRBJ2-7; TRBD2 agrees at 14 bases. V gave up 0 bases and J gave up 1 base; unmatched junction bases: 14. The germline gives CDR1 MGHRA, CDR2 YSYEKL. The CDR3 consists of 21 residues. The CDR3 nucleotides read TGCGCCAGCAGCCAAGAGCCTCCAGGGACTAGCGGGAGCTTCGCGTCCTACGAGCAGTACTTC. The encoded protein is CASSQEPPGTSGSFASYEQYF.

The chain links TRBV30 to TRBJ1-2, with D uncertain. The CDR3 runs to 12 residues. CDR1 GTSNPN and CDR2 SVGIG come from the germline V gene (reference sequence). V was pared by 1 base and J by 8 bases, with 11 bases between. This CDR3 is CAWSAQHPGYTF. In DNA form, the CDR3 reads TGTGCCTGGAGTGCCCAACATCCCGGCTACACCTTC.

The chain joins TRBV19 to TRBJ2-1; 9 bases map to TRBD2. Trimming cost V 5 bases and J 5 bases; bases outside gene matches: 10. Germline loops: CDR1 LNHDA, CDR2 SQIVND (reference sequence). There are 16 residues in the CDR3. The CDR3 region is CASSSTLAGINNEQFF. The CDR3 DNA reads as TGTGCCAGTAGTTCAACGCTAGCGGGGATTAACAATGAGCAGTTCTTC.

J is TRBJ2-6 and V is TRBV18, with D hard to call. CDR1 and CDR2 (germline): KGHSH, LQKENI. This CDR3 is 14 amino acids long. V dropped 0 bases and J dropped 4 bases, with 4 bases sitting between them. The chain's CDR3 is CASSPPVGANVLTF. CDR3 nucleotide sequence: TGTGCCAGCTCACCACCCGTAGGGGCCAACGTCCTGACTTTC.

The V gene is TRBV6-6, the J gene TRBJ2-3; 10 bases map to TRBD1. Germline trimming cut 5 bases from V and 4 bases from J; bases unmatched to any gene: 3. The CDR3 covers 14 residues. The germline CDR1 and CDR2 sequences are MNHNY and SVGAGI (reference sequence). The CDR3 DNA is TGTGCCAGCAGTCCCGGACAGGGGGCAGATACGCAGTATTTT. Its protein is CASSPGQGADTQYF.

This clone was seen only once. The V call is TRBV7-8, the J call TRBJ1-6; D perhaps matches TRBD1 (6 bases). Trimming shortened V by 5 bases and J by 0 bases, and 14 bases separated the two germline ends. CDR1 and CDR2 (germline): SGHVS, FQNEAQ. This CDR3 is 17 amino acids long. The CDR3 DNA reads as TGTGCCAGCAGCGGAACAGGGCCGAGCTCCTATAATTCACCCCTCCACTTT. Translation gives CASSGTGPSSYNSPLHF.

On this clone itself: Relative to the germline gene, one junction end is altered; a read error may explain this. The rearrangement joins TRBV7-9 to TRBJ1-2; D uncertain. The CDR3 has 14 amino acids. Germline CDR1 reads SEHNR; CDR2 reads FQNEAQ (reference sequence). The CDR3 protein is CSSSLGPENYGYTF. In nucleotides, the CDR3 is TGTTCCAGCAGCTTAGGGCCAGAAAACTATGGCTACACCTTC.

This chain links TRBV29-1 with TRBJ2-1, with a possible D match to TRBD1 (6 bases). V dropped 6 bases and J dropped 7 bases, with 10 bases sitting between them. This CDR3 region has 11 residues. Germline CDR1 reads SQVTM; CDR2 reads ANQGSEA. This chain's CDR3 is CSVQRGNEQFF. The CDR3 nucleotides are TGCAGCGTACAAAGGGGGAATGAGCAGTTCTTC.

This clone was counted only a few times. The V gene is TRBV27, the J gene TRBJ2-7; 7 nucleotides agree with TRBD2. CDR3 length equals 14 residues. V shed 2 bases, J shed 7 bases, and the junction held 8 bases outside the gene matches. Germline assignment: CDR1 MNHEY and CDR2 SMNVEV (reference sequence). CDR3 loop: CASSLGRAQREQYF. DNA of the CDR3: TGTGCCAGCAGTTTAGGGAGGGCGCAGAGGGAGCAGTACTTC.

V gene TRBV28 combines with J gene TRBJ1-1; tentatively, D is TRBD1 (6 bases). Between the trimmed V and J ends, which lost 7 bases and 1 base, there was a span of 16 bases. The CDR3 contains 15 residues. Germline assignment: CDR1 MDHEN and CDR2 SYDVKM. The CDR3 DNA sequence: TGTGCCAGCATCGAGCGGGGGGCCGGGAACACTGAAGCTTTCTTT. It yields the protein CASIERGAGNTEAFF. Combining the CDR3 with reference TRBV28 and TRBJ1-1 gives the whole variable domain DVKVTQSSRYLVKRTGEKVFLECVQDMDHENMFWYRQDPGLGLRLIYFSYDVKMKEKGDIPEGYSVSREKKERFSLILESASTNQTSMYLCASIERGAGNTEAFFGQGTRLTVV.

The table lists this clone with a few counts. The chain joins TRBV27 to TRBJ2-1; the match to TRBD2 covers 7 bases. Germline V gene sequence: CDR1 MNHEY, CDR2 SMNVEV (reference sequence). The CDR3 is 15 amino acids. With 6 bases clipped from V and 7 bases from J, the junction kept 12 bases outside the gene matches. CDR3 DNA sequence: TGTGCCAGCAGATTAGCGGGTGGCCTCGAAAATGAGCAGTTCTTC. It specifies CASRLAGGLENEQFF.

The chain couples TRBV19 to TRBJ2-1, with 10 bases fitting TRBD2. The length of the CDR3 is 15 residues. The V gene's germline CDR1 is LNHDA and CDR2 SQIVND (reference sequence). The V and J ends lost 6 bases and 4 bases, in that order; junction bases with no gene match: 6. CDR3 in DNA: TGTGCCAGTAGCCCTCTAGCGGGAGTTTACAATGAGCAGTTCTTC. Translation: CASSPLAGVYNEQFF.

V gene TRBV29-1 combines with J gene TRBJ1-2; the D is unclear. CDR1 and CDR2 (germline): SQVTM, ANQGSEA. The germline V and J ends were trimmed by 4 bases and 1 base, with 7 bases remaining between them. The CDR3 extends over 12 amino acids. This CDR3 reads CSVGQDNYGYTF. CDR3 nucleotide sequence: TGCAGCGTTGGACAAGATAACTATGGCTACACCTTC.

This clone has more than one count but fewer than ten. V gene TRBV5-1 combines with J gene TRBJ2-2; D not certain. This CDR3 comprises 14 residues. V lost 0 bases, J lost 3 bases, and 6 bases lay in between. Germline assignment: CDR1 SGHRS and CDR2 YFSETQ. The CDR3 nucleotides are TGCGCCAGCAGCTTGGACAGCTACACCGGGGAGCTGTTTTTT. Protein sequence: CASSLDSYTGELFF.

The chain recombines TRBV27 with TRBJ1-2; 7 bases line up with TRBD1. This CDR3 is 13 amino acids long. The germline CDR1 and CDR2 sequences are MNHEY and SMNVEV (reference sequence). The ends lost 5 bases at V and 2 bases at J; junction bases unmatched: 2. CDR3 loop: CASSATGNYGYTF. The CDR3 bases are TGTGCCAGCAGTGCGACAGGGAACTATGGCTACACCTTC.

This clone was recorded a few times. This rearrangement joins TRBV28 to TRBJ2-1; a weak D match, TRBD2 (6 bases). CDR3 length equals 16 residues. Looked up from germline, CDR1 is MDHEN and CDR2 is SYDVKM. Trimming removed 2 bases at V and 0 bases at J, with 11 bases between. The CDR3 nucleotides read TGTGCCAGCAGTTTAGGGGGGAGAAGCTCCTACAATGAGCAGTTCTTC. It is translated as CASSLGGRSSYNEQFF.

Written as DNA, the CDR3 is TGCGCCAGCAGCTTGGAGAGAGGGACTAGCGGGACCCACGAGCAGTACTTC. Protein sequence: CASSLERGTSGTHEQYF. The rearrangement joins TRBV5-1 to TRBJ2-7; TRBD2 agrees at 13 bases. With 0 bases clipped from V and 5 bases from J, the junction kept 8 bases outside the gene matches. This CDR3 spans 17 amino acids. Germline V gene data show CDR1 as SGHRS and CDR2 as YFSETQ.

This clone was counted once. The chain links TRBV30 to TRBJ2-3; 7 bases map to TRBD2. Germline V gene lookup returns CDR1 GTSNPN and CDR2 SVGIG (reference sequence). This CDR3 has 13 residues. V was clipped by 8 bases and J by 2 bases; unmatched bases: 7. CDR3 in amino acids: CATSSGVTDTQYF. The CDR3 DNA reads TGTGCCACCTCTAGCGGAGTCACAGATACGCAGTATTTT.